Listed here are 8 T cell receptor beta chains from one sample, sequenced in a study of tumor-infiltrating lymphocytes in localized non-small cell lung cancer. Profiling relied on immunoSEQ multiplex PCR, and the TCRdb table lists in-frame clones only, not all of them. The sample holds 15,000 to 20,000 clones; 80% are singletons and the top ten take around 10%. The sequenced sample consisted of uninvolved lung tissue not adjacent to the tumor. These TCRs come from a human donor with non-small cell lung cancer.

By frequency in the sample, this clone is medium-sized. The chain carries TRBV6-1 and TRBJ1-3, with D maybe TRBD1 (6 bases). From germline, CDR1 is MNHNS and CDR2 SASEGT. V gave up 4 bases and J gave up 0 bases, with 13 bases separating them. CDR3 length: 16 residues. In DNA form, the CDR3 reads TGTGCCAGCAGTGTACAGGGCGCCCGCTCTGGAAACACCATATATTTT. It yields the protein CASSVQGARSGNTIYF.

J is TRBJ1-5 and V is TRBV7-9; TRBD1 might be the D (5 bases). The germline V and J ends were trimmed by 5 bases and 2 bases, with 10 bases remaining between them. The germline CDR1 and CDR2 sequences are SEHNR and FQNEAQ (reference sequence). There are 14 residues in the CDR3. CDR3 protein: CASSRDGGNQPQHF. CDR3 coding DNA: TGTGCCAGCAGCCGGGACGGAGGCAATCAGCCCCAGCATTTT.

The genes are TRBV27 and TRBJ2-1, with D maybe TRBD2 (5 bases). Trimming removed 3 bases at V and 2 bases at J, with 5 bases between. Germline CDR1 and CDR2: MNHEY and SMNVEV (reference sequence). The CDR3 has 13 residues. The CDR3 spells CASSLTTYNEQFF. CDR3 coding DNA: TGTGCCAGCAGTTTGACTACCTACAATGAGCAGTTCTTC.

This chain links TRBV29-1 with TRBJ1-2, with TRBD1 as a possible D gene (5 bases). Germline V lookup: CDR1 SQVTM, CDR2 ANQGSEA. This CDR3 spans 14 amino acids. V was trimmed by 5 bases and J by 4 bases, leaving 17 bases between them. CDR3 sequence (DNA): TGCAGCGTTAACGGGGGGTCTATCGTCTATGGCTACACCTTC. Its protein product is CSVNGGSIVYGYTF.

V gene TRBV10-2 combines with J gene TRBJ1-2; D is possibly TRBD1 (5 bases). Germline assignment: CDR1 WSHSY and CDR2 SAAADI. There are 15 residues in the CDR3. V lost 3 bases and J 4 bases, leaving 15 bases between the germline ends. CDR3 sequence: CASSDRARASYGYTF. CDR3 nucleotides: TGCGCCAGCAGTGACCGGGCCAGGGCGAGCTATGGCTACACCTTC.

The chain uses TRBV5-1 and TRBJ2-2; no firm D call. From germline, CDR1 is SGHRS and CDR2 YFSETQ. Trimming took 4 bases from V and 6 from J, leaving 16 bases between them. This CDR3 spans 15 amino acids. The CDR3 is CASSLGSSFSGELFF. The CDR3 DNA is TGCGCCAGCAGCCTAGGGTCCTCTTTTTCCGGGGAGCTGTTTTTT. Complete variable domain (other parts from reference TRBV5-1 and TRBJ2-2): KAGVTQTPRYLIKTRGQQVTLSCSPISGHRSVSWYQQTPGQGLQFLFEYFSETQRNKGNFPGRFSGRQFSNSRSEMNVSTLELGDSALYLCASSLGSSFSGELFFGEGSRLTVL.

This chain uses TRBV6-5 with TRBJ1-4; tentatively, D is TRBD1 (5 bases). CDR3 length equals 15 residues. Trimming removed 2 bases at V and 0 bases at J, with 7 bases between. CDR1 is MNHEY, CDR2 SVGAGI, per germline. CDR3 amino acids: CASSYRGATNEKLFF. The CDR3 DNA follows: TGTGCCAGCAGTTACAGGGGTGCAACTAATGAAAAACTGTTTTTT.

A few counts support this clone. This chain uses TRBV11-2 with TRBJ2-7, with D perhaps TRBD2 (5 bases). The CDR3 has 14 residues. Germline values: CDR1 SGHAT, CDR2 FQNNGV. V was clipped by 3 bases and J by 3 bases, with 12 bases between them. CDR3 sequence: CASSFGSSLYEQYF. The CDR3 DNA reads as TGTGCCAGCAGCTTTGGGAGTTCACTCTACGAGCAGTACTTC.